This TCR beta chain came from a study of CD8+CD57+ T cells in acquired aplastic anemia. About the study: Yields of DNA that came from sorted CD4+ and CD8+ cells averaged about 3.3 ug.

Overall study findings and caveats: Around 30 sequences, all CD8+ CDR3, were shared between patients and controls.

To note about this clonotype: The antigen is not known.

The CDR3 runs 14 residues. Germline V lookup: CDR1 DFQATT, CDR2 SNEGSKA (reference sequence). V was trimmed by 3 bases and J by 2 bases, leaving 11 bases between them. The authors sequenced patients whose flow cytometry had shown CD8+CD57+ cell expansion. Investigators profiled TCR beta VDJ and CDR3 from genomic DNA template. TCRdb independently ran MiXCR on the reads; one entry per CDR3 protein. There are about 160,000 distinct CDR3 sequences in the sample; about 64% occur only once, and 35% to 60% lies in the top ten. This clonotype originated in a human donor with aplastic anemia. Sequencing was carried out using sorted CD4+, CD8+, or CD8+CD57+ T cells (not recorded which) from PBMCs. This sequence joins TRBV20-1 and TRBJ2-1; D might be TRBD1 or TRBD2, each matching 6 bases. CDR3 coding DNA: TGCAGTGCTAGTTCTCGGGGGCCCTACAATGAGCAGTTCTTC. This gives the protein CSASSRGPYNEQFF.